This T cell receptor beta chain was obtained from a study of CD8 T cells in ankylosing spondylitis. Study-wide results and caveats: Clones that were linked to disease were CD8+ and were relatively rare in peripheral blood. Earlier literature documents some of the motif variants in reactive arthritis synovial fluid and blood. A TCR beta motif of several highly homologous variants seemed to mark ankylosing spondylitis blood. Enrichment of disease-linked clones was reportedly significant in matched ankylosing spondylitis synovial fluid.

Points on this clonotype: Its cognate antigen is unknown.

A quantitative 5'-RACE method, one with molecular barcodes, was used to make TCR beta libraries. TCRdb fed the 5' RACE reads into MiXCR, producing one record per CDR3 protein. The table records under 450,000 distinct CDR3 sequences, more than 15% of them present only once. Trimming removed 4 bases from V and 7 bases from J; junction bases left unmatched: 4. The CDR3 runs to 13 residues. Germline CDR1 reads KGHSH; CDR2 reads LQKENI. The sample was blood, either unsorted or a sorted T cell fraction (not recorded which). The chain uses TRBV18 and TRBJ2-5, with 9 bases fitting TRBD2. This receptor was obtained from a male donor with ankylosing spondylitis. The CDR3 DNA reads TGTGCCAGCTCACGGACTAGCGATGGGACCCAGTACTTC. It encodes CASSRTSDGTQYF. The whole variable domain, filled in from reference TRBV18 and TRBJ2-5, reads NAGVMQNPRHLVRRRGQEARLRCSPMKGHSHVYWYRQLPEEGLKFMVYLQKENIIDESGMPKERFSAEFPKEGPSILRIQQVVRGDSAAYFCASSRTSDGTQYFGPGTRLLVL.